Here is one TCR beta chain with its context. Antigen: not known. The sample originates from a study of cytomegalovirus exposure and HLA in healthy donors. Findings and caveats of the study: Most TCRs appeared rarely, but some public TCRs recurred in many donors. Some TCR beta chains (roughly 150 of them) were listed as cytomegalovirus-associated.

The CDR3 length is 17 residues. CDR1 MNHEY and CDR2 SMNVEV come from the germline V gene (reference sequence). V was trimmed by 5 bases and J by 3 bases, leaving 23 bases between them. Method: immunoSEQ multiplex PCR; TCRdb's copy keeps in-frame clones and lacks some. This table has over 150,000 clones, about 88% appearing once. The specimen sequenced was PBMCs. The gene calls are TRBV27 and TRBJ2-7, with D possibly TRBD1 on 5 matching bases. The receptor was derived from a man between 18 and 35 years old in good health and CMV-seropositive. As DNA, the CDR3 is TGTGCCAGCAGTCCCGTCGAGCCGCGACAGCGACTCTACGAGCAGTACTTC. Translation gives CASSPVEPRQRLYEQYF.